This is a list of T cell receptor beta chains from one sample in a study of cytomegalovirus exposure and HLA in healthy donors. The data were produced by immunoSEQ multiplex PCR, yet TCRdb's version contains in-frame clones alone and is incomplete. The table lists around 170,000 clones, 80% of them singletons. The sample consisted of PBMCs. The source of these receptors is a woman aged 45-65 years in good health and CMV-seropositive. CDR3s include the opening cysteine and the closing phenylalanine or tryptophan. Fields, in order: D gene, CDR3 length, clone size, J gene, V gene, CDR3 DNA, CDR3 protein. A D gene is named only where the DNA matches it firmly. Part of the rows lack a size; the others show once, few, many or a class for expanded clones.

D: NA; length: 14; size: NA; J: TRBJ2-1; V: TRBV7-2; DNA: TGTGCCAGCAACGCGACTAGGGTCTACAATGAGCAGTTCTTC; CDR3: CASNATRVYNEQFF
D: NA; length: 13; size: NA; J: TRBJ1-2; V: TRBV7-2; DNA: TGTGCCAGCAGCTTAACAGCTATCTATGGCTACACCTTC; CDR3: CASSLTAIYGYTF
D: TRBD1; length: 17; size: few; J: TRBJ2-2; V: TRBV28; DNA: TGTGCCAGCAGTCCTCTCAGGGGGAGAAGGGTCACCGGGGAGCTGTTTTTT; CDR3: CASSPLRGRRVTGELFF
D: NA; length: 15; size: few; J: TRBJ2-6; V: TRBV19; DNA: TGTGCCAGTAAGTCAGGGGCCTCTGGGGCCAACGTCCTGACTTTC; CDR3: CASKSGASGANVLTF
D: TRBD1; length: 14; size: NA; J: TRBJ1-2; V: TRBV7-6; DNA: TGTGCCAGCAGCACGGGACAGCCAAACTATGGCTACACCTTC; CDR3: CASSTGQPNYGYTF
D: TRBD1; length: 14; size: NA; J: TRBJ2-7; V: TRBV11-1; DNA: TGTGCCAGCAGCAAGCGACAGGGGGCCTACGAGCAGTACTTC; CDR3: CASSKRQGAYEQYF
D: TRBD2; length: 11; size: NA; J: TRBJ2-5; V: TRBV7-7; DNA: TGTGCTAGCGGGAAGGGGGAGACCCAGTACTTC; CDR3: CASGKGETQYF
D: TRBD2; length: 18; size: NA; J: TRBJ2-2; V: TRBV4-3; DNA: TGCGCCAGCAGCCAAAAAGTACCAGCGGGGGGCGGAACCGGGGAGCTGTTTTTT; CDR3: CASSQKVPAGGGTGELFF
D: TRBD1; length: 14; size: NA; J: TRBJ1-1; V: TRBV27; DNA: TGTGCCAGCAGAGACAGGGGGATGAACACTGAAGCTTTCTTT; CDR3: CASRDRGMNTEAFF
D: TRBD2; length: 16; size: NA; J: TRBJ2-7; V: TRBV27; DNA: TGTGCCAGCAGTCTTACGAGCGGGAGGGTAATTTACGAGCAGTACTTC; CDR3: CASSLTSGRVIYEQYF
D: TRBD1; length: 15; size: NA; J: TRBJ1-2; V: TRBV15; DNA: TGTGCCACCAGCAGGGTCCCGGGACAGGCAGGTGGCTACACCTTC; CDR3: CATSRVPGQAGGYTF
D: TRBD1; length: 18; size: NA; J: TRBJ2-7; V: TRBV5-1; DNA: TGCGCCAGCTCCCAGGCGTGGGGACAGGGCAATATCCCTTACGAGCAGTACTTC; CDR3: CASSQAWGQGNIPYEQYF
D: NA; length: 17; size: NA; J: TRBJ2-2; V: TRBV27; DNA: TGTGCCAGCAGTGTCTCTAGCGCCTCGAAGAACACCGGGGAGCTGTTTTTT; CDR3: CASSVSSASKNTGELFF
D: TRBD1; length: 14; size: NA; J: TRBJ1-6; V: TRBV19; DNA: TGTGCCAGTAGTATTCAGGGGGCAGATTCACCCCTCCACTTT; CDR3: CASSIQGADSPLHF
D: NA; length: 14; size: NA; J: TRBJ2-3; V: TRBV2; DNA: TGTGCCAGCAGTGAAGGGCAGGGCGGAGATACGCAGTATTTT; CDR3: CASSEGQGGDTQYF
D: TRBD1; length: 19; size: NA; J: TRBJ2-6; V: TRBV11-1; DNA: TGTGCCAGCAGCAAGAACTACGGACAGGGGATGGCTGGGGCCAACGTCCTGACTTTC; CDR3: CASSKNYGQGMAGANVLTF
D: TRBD1; length: 16; size: NA; J: TRBJ1-5; V: TRBV7-2; DNA: TGTGCCAGCAGCTTCAGTGCCGGGACAGCATATCAGCCCCAGCATTTT; CDR3: CASSFSAGTAYQPQHF
D: TRBD1; length: 16; size: NA; J: TRBJ2-5; V: TRBV15; DNA: TGTGCCACCAGCAGAGCCGACAGGGGGATAGGGGAGACCCAGTACTTC; CDR3: CATSRADRGIGETQYF
D: TRBD1; length: 17; size: NA; J: TRBJ1-5; V: TRBV5-5; DNA: TGTGCCAGCAGCGAAGTTCCGGGACAGGGAAGCAATCAGCCCCAGCATTTT; CDR3: CASSEVPGQGSNQPQHF
D: TRBD1; length: 15; size: NA; J: TRBJ2-7; V: TRBV4-2; DNA: TGTGCCAGCAGCCGAGAGGACAGGGGTGGGTACGAGCAGTACTTC; CDR3: CASSREDRGGYEQYF
D: NA; length: 15; size: few; J: TRBJ2-5; V: TRBV4-3; DNA: TGCGCCAGCAGCCAAGATCAAGGCTGGGCTGGGCCCCAGTACTTC; CDR3: CASSQDQGWAGPQYF
D: NA; length: 16; size: once; J: TRBJ2-3; V: TRBV6-5; DNA: TGTGCCAGCAGTTACTCGGGGGGACAGACCACAGATACGCAGTATTTT; CDR3: CASSYSGGQTTDTQYF
D: NA; length: 13; size: NA; J: TRBJ2-5; V: TRBV2; DNA: TGTGCCAGCAGTCCGCGGCGTGGGGAGACCCAGTACTTC; CDR3: CASSPRRGETQYF
D: NA; length: 13; size: NA; J: TRBJ2-7; V: TRBV6-1; DNA: TGTGCCAGCAGTTTACAGGTAACCTACGAGCAGTACTTC; CDR3: CASSLQVTYEQYF
D: TRBD2; length: 14; size: NA; J: TRBJ2-5; V: TRBV2; DNA: TGTGCCAGCAAGACTAGCGGGGGTGGAGAGACCCAGTACTTC; CDR3: CASKTSGGGETQYF
D: TRBD1; length: 13; size: NA; J: TRBJ1-1; V: TRBV7-7; DNA: TGTGCTGTGGGACAGGGAACGAACACTGAAGCTTTCTTT; CDR3: CAVGQGTNTEAFF